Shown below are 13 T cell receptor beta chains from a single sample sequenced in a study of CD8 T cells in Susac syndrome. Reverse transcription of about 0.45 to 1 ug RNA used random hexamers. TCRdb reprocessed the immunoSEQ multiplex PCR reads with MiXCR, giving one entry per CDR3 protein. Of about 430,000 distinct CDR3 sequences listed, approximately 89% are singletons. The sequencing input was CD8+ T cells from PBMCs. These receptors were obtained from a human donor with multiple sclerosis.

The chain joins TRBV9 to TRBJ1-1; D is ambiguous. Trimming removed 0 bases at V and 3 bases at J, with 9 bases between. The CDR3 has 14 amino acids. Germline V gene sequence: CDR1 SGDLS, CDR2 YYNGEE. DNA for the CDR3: TGTGCCAGCAGCGTAGAAGGGAGGGACACTGAAGCTTTCTTT. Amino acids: CASSVEGRDTEAFF.

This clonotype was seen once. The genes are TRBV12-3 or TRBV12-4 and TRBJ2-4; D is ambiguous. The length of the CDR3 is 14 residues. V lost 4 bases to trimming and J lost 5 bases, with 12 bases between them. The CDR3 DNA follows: TGTGCCAGCAGTTCATACCGGGCTGAAAACATTCAGTACTTC. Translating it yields CASSSYRAENIQYF.

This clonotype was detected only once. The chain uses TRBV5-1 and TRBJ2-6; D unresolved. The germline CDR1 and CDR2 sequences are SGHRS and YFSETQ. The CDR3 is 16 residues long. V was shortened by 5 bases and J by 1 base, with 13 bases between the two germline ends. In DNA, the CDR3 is TGCGCCAGCAGAGAGGATATGGGTTCTGGGGCCAACGTCCTGACTTTC. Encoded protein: CASREDMGSGANVLTF.

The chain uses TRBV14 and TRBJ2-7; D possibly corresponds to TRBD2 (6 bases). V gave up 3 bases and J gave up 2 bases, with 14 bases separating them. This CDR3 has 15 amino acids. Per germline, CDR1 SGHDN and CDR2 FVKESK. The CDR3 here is CASSQWGEEAYEQYF. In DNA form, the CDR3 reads TGTGCCAGCAGCCAGTGGGGGGAGGAAGCCTACGAGCAGTACTTC.

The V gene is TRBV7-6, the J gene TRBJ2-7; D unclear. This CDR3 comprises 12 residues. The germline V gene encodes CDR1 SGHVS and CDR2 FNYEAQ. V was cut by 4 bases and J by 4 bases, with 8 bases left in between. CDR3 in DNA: TGTGCCAGCAGCTCGGAAGGGTACGAGCAGTACTTC. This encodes CASSSEGYEQYF.

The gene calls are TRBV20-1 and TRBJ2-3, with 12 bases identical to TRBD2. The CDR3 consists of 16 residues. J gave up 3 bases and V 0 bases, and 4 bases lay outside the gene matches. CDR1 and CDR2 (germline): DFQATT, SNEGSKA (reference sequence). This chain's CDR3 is CSARDHGLAGTDTQYF. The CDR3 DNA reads TGCAGTGCTAGAGACCATGGACTAGCGGGAACAGATACGCAGTATTTT.

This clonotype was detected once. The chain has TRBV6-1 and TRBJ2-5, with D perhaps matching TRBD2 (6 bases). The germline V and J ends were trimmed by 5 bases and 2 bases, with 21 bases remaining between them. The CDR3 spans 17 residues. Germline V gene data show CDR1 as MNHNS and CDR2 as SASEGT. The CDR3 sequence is CASSQRGGGLRQETQYF. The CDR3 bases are TGTGCCAGCAGTCAACGGGGCGGAGGGTTGAGACAAGAGACCCAGTACTTC.

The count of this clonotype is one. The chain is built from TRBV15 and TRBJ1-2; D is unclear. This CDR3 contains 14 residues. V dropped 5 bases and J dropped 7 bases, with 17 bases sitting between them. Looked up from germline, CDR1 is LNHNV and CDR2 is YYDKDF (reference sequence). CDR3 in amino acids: CATSLEEGPFGYTF. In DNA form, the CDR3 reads TGTGCCACCAGCTTAGAGGAGGGCCCGTTTGGCTACACCTTC.

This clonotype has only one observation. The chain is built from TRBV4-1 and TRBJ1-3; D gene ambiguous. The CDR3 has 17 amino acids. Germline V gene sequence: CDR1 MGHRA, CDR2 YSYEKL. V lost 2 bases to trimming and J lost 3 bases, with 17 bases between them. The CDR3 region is CASSQPGLNPNGNTIYF. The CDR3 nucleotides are TGCGCCAGCAGCCAACCCGGACTCAACCCAAATGGAAACACCATATATTTT.

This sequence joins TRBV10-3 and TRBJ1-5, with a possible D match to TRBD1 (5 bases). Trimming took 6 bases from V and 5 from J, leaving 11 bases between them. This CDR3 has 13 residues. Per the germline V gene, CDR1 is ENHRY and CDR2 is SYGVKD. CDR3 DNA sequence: TGTGCCATCAGCCGGGACGGTGATCAGCCCCAGCATTTT. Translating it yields CAISRDGDQPQHF.

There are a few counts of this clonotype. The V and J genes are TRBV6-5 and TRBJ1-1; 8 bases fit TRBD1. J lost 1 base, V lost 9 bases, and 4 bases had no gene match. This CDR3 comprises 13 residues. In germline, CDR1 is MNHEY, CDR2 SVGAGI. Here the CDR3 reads CASSTGANTEAFF. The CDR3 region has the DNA TGTGCCAGTTCGACAGGGGCGAACACTGAAGCTTTCTTT.

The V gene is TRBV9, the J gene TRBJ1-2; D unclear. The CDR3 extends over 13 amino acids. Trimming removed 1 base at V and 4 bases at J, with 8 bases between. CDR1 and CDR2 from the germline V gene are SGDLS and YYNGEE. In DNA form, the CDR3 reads TGTGCCAGCAGCGTAAGCGACTCCTATGGCTACACCTTC. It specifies CASSVSDSYGYTF.

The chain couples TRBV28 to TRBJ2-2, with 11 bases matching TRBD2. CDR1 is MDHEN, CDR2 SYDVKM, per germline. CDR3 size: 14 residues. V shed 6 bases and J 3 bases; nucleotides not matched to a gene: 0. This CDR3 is CASRTSGDTGELFF. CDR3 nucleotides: TGTGCCAGCAGGACTAGCGGGGACACCGGGGAGCTGTTTTTT.